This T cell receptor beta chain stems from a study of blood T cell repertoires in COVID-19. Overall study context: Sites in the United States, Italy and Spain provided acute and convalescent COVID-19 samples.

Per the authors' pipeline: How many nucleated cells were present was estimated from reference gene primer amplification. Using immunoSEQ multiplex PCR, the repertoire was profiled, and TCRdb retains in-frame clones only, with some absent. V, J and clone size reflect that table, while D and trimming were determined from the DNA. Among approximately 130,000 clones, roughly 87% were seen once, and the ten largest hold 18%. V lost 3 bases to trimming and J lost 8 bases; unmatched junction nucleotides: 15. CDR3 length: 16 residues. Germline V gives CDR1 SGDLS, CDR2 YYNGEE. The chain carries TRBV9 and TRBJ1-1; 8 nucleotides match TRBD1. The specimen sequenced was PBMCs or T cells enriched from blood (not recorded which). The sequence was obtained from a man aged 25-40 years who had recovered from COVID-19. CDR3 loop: CASSGQTGAQLSEAFF. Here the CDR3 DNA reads TGTGCCAGCAGCGGACAGACAGGGGCTCAACTCTCAGAAGCTTTCTTT.